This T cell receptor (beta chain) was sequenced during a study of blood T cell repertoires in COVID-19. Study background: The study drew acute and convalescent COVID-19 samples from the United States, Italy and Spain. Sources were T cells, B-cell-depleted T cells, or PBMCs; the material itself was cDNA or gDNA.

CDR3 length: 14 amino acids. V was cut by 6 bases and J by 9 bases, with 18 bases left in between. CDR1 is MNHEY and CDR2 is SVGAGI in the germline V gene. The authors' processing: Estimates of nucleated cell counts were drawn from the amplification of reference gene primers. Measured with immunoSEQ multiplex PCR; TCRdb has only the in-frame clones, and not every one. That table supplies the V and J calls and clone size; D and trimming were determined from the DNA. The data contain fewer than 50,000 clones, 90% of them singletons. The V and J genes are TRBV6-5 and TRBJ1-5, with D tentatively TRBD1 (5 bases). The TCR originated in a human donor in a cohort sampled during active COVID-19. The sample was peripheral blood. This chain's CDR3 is CASSRTSEGRPQHF. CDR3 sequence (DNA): TGTGCCAGCAGCCGGACGTCGGAGGGGCGGCCCCAGCATTTT.